This passage covers 4 T cell receptor beta chains from one sample sequenced in a study of cytomegalovirus exposure and HLA in healthy donors. Vbeta (60) and Jbeta (13) primers were used in the PCR. Generated by immunoSEQ multiplex PCR, the TCRdb table keeps only in-frame clones and is missing some. This sample yields roughly 200,000 clones, of which about 89% are seen a single time; 1% to 1.5% belongs to the top ten. Input material: PBMCs. The receptors shown here come from a man aged 25-45 years in good health and CMV-seronegative.

J is TRBJ1-6 and V is TRBV4-2; 8 bases agree with TRBD1. Germline assignment: CDR1 LGHNA and CDR2 YNFKEQ. J gave up 5 bases and V 5 bases, and 2 bases lay outside the gene matches. This CDR3 has 14 amino acids. CDR3 sequence (DNA): TGTGCCAGCAGCGAGGGACAGGATAATTCACCCCTCCACTTT. The encoded protein is CASSEGQDNSPLHF.

The rearrangement joins TRBV9 to TRBJ2-5, with D tentatively TRBD1 (6 bases). The length of the CDR3 is 14 residues. The V gene's germline CDR1 is SGDLS and CDR2 YYNGEE. V gave up 4 bases and J gave up 1 base, with 11 bases separating them. The CDR3 loop is CASSPGQPQETQYF. The CDR3 coding sequence is TGTGCCAGCAGCCCCGGACAGCCCCAAGAGACCCAGTACTTC.

The genes are TRBV7-2 and TRBJ2-3; weak D call: TRBD2 (5 bases). Trimming cost V 5 bases and J 4 bases, with 13 bases left between them. Germline V lookup: CDR1 SGHTA, CDR2 FQGNSA. The CDR3 is 14 amino acids. The CDR3 is CASSPSYGADTQYF. In DNA form, the CDR3 reads TGTGCCAGCAGCCCTAGCTACGGGGCAGATACGCAGTATTTT.

The rearrangement uses TRBV15 and TRBJ1-5, with D unresolved. The CDR3 extends over 13 amino acids. Looked up from germline, CDR1 is LNHNV and CDR2 is YYDKDF (reference sequence). Between the trimmed V and J ends, which lost 5 bases and 2 bases, there was a span of 7 bases. CDR3 in DNA: TGTGCCACCAGCGCGGCCGGCAATCAGCCCCAGCATTTT. Its protein is CATSAAGNQPQHF.